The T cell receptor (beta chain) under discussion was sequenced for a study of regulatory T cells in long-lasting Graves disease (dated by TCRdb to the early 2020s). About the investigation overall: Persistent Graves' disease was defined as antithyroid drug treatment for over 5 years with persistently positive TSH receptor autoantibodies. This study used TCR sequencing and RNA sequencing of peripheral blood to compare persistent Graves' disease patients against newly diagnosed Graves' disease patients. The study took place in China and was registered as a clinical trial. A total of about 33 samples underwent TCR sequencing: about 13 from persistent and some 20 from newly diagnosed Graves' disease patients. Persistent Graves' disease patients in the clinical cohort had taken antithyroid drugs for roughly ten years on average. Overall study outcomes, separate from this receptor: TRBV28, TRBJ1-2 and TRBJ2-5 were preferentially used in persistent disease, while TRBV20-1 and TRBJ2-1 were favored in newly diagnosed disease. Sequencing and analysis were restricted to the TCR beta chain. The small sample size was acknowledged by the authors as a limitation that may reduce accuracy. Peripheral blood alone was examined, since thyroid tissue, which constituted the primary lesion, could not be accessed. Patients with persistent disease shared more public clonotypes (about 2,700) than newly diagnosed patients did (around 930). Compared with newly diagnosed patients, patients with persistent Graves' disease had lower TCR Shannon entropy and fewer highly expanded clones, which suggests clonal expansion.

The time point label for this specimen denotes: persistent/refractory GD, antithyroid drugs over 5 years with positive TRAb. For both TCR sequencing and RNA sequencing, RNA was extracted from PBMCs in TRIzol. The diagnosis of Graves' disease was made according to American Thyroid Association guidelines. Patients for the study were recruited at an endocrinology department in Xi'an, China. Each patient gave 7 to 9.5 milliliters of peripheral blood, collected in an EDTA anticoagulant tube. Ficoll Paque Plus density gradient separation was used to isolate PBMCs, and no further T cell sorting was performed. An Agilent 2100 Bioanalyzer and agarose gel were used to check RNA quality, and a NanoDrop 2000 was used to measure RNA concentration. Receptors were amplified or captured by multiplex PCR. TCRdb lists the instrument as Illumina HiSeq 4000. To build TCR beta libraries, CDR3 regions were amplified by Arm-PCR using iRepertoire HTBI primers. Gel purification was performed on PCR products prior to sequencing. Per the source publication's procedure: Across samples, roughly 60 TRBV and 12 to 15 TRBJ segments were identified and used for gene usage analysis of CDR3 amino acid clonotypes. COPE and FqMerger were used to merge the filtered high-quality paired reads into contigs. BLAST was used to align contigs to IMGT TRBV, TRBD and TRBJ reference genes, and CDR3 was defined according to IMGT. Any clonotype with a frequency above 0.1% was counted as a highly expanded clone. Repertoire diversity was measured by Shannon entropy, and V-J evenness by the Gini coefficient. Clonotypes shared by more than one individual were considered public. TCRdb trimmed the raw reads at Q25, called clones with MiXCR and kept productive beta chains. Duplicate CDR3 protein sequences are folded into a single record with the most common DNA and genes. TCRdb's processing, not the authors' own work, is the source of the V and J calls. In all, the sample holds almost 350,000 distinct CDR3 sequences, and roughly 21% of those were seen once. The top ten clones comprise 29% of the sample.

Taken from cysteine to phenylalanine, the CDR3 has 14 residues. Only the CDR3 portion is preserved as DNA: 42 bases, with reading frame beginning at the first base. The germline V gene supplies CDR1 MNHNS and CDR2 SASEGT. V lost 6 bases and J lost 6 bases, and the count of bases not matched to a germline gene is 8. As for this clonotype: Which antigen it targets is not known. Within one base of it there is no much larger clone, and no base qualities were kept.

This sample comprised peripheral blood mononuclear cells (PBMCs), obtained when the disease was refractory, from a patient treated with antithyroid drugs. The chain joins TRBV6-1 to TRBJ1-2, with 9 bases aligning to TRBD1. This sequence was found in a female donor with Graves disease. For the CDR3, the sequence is CASSHTTGGNGYTF. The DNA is TGTGCCAGCAGCCACACCACAGGGGGCAATGGCTACACCTTC.